A single T cell receptor beta chain is shown here with its context. Participants reported their clinical history, and cohort assignment relied on those reports. Donors in Cohort 3 counted as recovered after two negative PCRs, clearance, or symptom resolution. Data came from immunoSEQ multiplex PCR; TCRdb stores just in-frame clones and leaves some out. The repertoire holds roughly 250,000 clones, with about 90% as singletons. This sample is drawn from a study of blood T cell repertoires in COVID-19. About the study: Both acute and convalescent COVID-19 samples were obtained from the United States, Italy and Spain. T cells, B-cell-depleted T cells, or PBMCs provided the cDNA or gDNA that served as material.

CDR1 and CDR2 (germline): LNHDA, SQIVND (reference sequence). The CDR3 totals 13 residues. The V and J ends lost 3 bases and 3 bases respectively, with 8 bases between them. The chain recombines TRBV19 with TRBJ2-5; possibly TRBD2 for D (5 bases). The specimen was PBMCs or T cells enriched from blood (not recorded which). This TCR derives from a woman aged 18-29 years who had recovered from COVID-19. This CDR3 is CASSIGLKETQYF. CDR3 nucleotides: TGTGCCAGTAGTATCGGACTTAAAGAGACCCAGTACTTC.